This T cell receptor (beta chain) came from a study of shared clonotypes between healthy human individuals. Naive CD8 populations comprised CD45RO-negative cells positively selected for CCR7, excluding terminally differentiated effector memory CD45RA+ cells. HIV-negative, healthy adults without recent acute infections or vaccinations were the donors. This clone has only one observation. Antigen specificity is unknown. This CDR3 spans 12 amino acids. V dropped 4 bases and J dropped 6 bases, with 8 bases sitting between them. Germline CDR1 SEHNR, CDR2 FQNEAQ (reference sequence). Profiled with immunoSEQ multiplex PCR; TCRdb holds only in-frame clones, not every one. The data contain about 680,000 clones, 92% of them singletons. The study's findings and limits: Non-shared clonotypes had lower generation probabilities than those shared by all four donors.

The chain joins TRBV7-9 to TRBJ2-3; D is uncertain. Sample: naive CD8+ T cells sorted from blood. The TCR sequence derives from a man aged 25 to 45 in good health. The CDR3 loop reads CASSSRLDTQYF. Here the CDR3 DNA reads TGTGCCAGCAGCTCAAGACTGGATACGCAGTATTTT.